The 22 T cell receptor beta chains listed next were all sequenced from one sample in a study of T cell responses to AZD1222 COVID-19 vaccine. Libraries were prepared by immunoSEQ multiplex PCR; TCRdb keeps only in-frame clonotypes and omits some of them. This sample has under 150,000 clones, with about 93% found just once. This specimen consisted of peripheral blood, obtained on day 0 of AZD1222 vaccination. The receptors derive from an adult in good health.

The V and J genes are TRBV7-9 and TRBJ2-3, with 10 nucleotides matching TRBD1. CDR3 length: 15 residues. Trimming removed 5 bases from V and 1 base from J; junction bases left unmatched: 3. CDR1 is SEHNR, CDR2 FQNEAQ, per germline (reference sequence). CDR3 in DNA: TGTGCCAGCAGCACGGGGACAGGGGGCACAGATACGCAGTATTTT. Its protein product is CASSTGTGGTDTQYF.

This clone was counted a single time. The chain links TRBV7-3 to TRBJ1-2; D gene ambiguous. Per germline, CDR1 SGHTA and CDR2 FQGTGA. V lost 5 bases and J lost 8, with 15 bases in between. The CDR3 length is 13 residues. The CDR3 region has the DNA TGTGCCAGCAGCCCGGGCTATATCGGCGGCTACACCTTC. Translated: CASSPGYIGGYTF. Full variable domain (rest looked up from reference TRBV7-3 and TRBJ1-2): GAGVSQTPSNKVTEKGKYVELRCDPISGHTALYWYRQSLGQGPEFLIYFQGTGAADDSGLPNDRFFAVRPEGSVSTLKIQRTERGDSAVYLCASSPGYIGGYTFGSGTRLTVV.

This rearrangement joins TRBV18 to TRBJ1-6; D possibly corresponds to TRBD1 (6 bases). The CDR3 extends over 15 amino acids. Germline V gene lookup returns CDR1 KGHSH and CDR2 LQKENI. The V gene lost 6 bases and the J gene lost 7 bases, with 16 bases spanning the gap. The CDR3 nucleotides are TGTGCCAGCTCCCAGGCCCGGACAGAAAATTCACCCCTCCACTTT. Its translation: CASSQARTENSPLHF. Using reference TRBV18 and TRBJ1-6 for the parts outside the CDR3, the full variable domain is NAGVMQNPRHLVRRRGQEARLRCSPMKGHSHVYWYRQLPEEGLKFMVYLQKENIIDESGMPKERFSAEFPKEGPSILRIQQVVRGDSAAYFCASSQARTENSPLHFGNGTRLTVT.

The chain employs TRBV5-6 and TRBJ1-1, with D unresolved. This CDR3 has 11 amino acids. Germline lookup yields CDR1 SGHDT and CDR2 YYEEEE. The germline V and J ends were trimmed by 1 base and 2 bases, with 0 bases remaining between them. Here the CDR3 DNA reads TGTGCCAGCAGCTTGAACACTGAAGCTTTCTTT. It codes for CASSLNTEAFF.

This chain connects TRBV19 to TRBJ1-4; TRBD1 matches at 9 bases. This CDR3 has 13 amino acids. Trimming removed 8 bases from V and 8 bases from J; junction bases left unmatched: 6. CDR1 is LNHDA, CDR2 SQIVND, per germline (reference sequence). In nucleotides, the CDR3 is TGTGCCAGTTCCACAGGGGGCCGGGAAAAACTGTTTTTT. This encodes CASSTGGREKLFF.

The gene calls are TRBV16 and TRBJ1-3; D remains unclear. Germline V gene lookup returns CDR1 KGHSY and CDR2 FQNENV. V was trimmed by 4 bases and J by 0 bases, leaving 13 bases between them. The CDR3 is 16 amino acids. CDR3 residues: CASSRPAMNSGNTIYF. The CDR3 DNA sequence: TGTGCCAGCAGCCGCCCCGCTATGAACTCTGGAAACACCATATATTTT.

The rearrangement joins TRBV19 to TRBJ1-5; TRBD1 agrees at 7 bases. The CDR3 has 14 amino acids. Germline V gives CDR1 LNHDA, CDR2 SQIVND (reference sequence). The V gene end was trimmed by 4 bases and the J gene end by 5 bases; junction bases not matched to a gene: 5. In DNA, the CDR3 is TGTGCCAGTAGTAACAGGGGTGGGCATCAGCCCCAGCATTTT. Translation gives CASSNRGGHQPQHF.

The rearrangement uses TRBV7-9 and TRBJ2-3; D gene unclear. V lost 5 bases and J 3 bases, leaving 9 bases between the germline ends. Germline values: CDR1 SEHNR, CDR2 FQNEAQ (reference sequence). This CDR3 comprises 13 residues. The CDR3 DNA is TGTGCCAGCAGCCTGAGTTCAACAGATACGCAGTATTTT. It specifies CASSLSSTDTQYF. The full variable domain, in which reference TRBV7-9 and TRBJ2-3 provide the parts outside the CDR3, is DTGVSQNPRHKITKRGQNVTFRCDPISEHNRLYWYRQTLGQGPEFLTYFQNEAQLEKSRLLSDRFSAERPKGSFSTLEIQRTEQGDSAMYLCASSLSSTDTQYFGPGTRLTVL.

The chain links TRBV27 to TRBJ1-2; possible D gene TRBD1, 5 bases. This CDR3 is built from 15 residues. Germline V gives CDR1 MNHEY, CDR2 SMNVEV (reference sequence). V was shortened by 6 bases and J by 2 bases, with 16 bases between the two germline ends. The CDR3 reads CASSKIDDSNYGYTF. DNA of the CDR3: TGTGCCAGCAGCAAAATTGACGACAGCAACTATGGCTACACCTTC.

The CDR3 sequence is CASSSPDRAGTQYF. As DNA, the CDR3 is TGTGCCAGCAGCTCCCCGGACAGGGCGGGGACCCAGTACTTC. This chain connects TRBV7-2 to TRBJ2-5; TRBD1 matches 8 bases. Trimming took 4 bases from V and 7 from J; bases not matched to a gene: 8. This CDR3 contains 14 residues. Germline assignment: CDR1 SGHTA and CDR2 FQGNSA.

The gene calls are TRBV5-4 and TRBJ2-7; D perhaps matches TRBD2 (6 bases). V lost 5 bases and J 5 bases, leaving 20 bases between the germline ends. Germline CDR1 is SGHNT and CDR2 is YYREEE (reference sequence). The CDR3 extends over 15 amino acids. The CDR3 DNA reads as TGTGCCAGCAGTATGGGTTGGAGGGAATACGACGAGCAGTACTTC. Encoded protein: CASSMGWREYDEQYF.

CDR3 loop: CASSAREGPLHF. DNA for the CDR3: TGTGCCAGCAGCGCCAGGGAAGGGCCCCTCCACTTT. The chain joins TRBV7-9 to TRBJ1-6, with D possibly TRBD1 on 5 matching bases. CDR3 length: 12 residues. Germline CDR1 SEHNR, CDR2 FQNEAQ (reference sequence). V lost 5 bases, J lost 13 bases, and 12 bases lay in between. Combining the CDR3 with reference TRBV7-9 and TRBJ1-6 gives the whole variable domain DTGVSQNPRHKITKRGQNVTFRCDPISEHNRLYWYRQTLGQGPEFLTYFQNEAQLEKSRLLSDRFSAERPKGSFSTLEIQRTEQGDSAMYLCASSAREGPLHFGNGTRLTVT.

This clone was seen a few times. For the CDR3, the DNA is TGTGCCAGCAGTTACTCGAAGCTAAGGACCGGGGAGCTGTTTTTT. Translation gives CASSYSKLRTGELFF. The chain links TRBV6-5 to TRBJ2-2; no clear D gene. The germline gives CDR1 MNHEY, CDR2 SVGAGI. CDR3 length: 15 residues. Trimming shortened V by 0 bases and J by 5 bases, and 10 bases separated the two germline ends.

The rearrangement joins TRBV19 to TRBJ2-5; D gene ambiguous. Deletions cut 10 bases from V and 5 bases from J, with 14 bases between. Germline assignment: CDR1 LNHDA and CDR2 SQIVND (reference sequence). The CDR3 totals 12 residues. CDR3 coding DNA: TGTGCCACCGGGCCCGGTGGGGAGACCCAGTACTTC. This translates into CATGPGGETQYF.

This clone has only one observation. V and J are TRBV6-1 and TRBJ1-5; D call uncertain. The CDR3 is 13 residues long. Germline V lookup: CDR1 MNHNS, CDR2 SASEGT. V gave up 0 bases and J gave up 7 bases, with 7 bases separating them. This CDR3 reads CASSEAPWQPQHF. CDR3 DNA sequence: TGTGCCAGCAGTGAAGCTCCGTGGCAGCCCCAGCATTTT.

V gene TRBV6-5 combines with J gene TRBJ1-1; no firm D call. V shed 3 bases and J shed 5 bases, with 13 bases lying between them. The CDR3 spans 14 residues. Per the germline V gene, CDR1 is MNHEY and CDR2 is SVGAGI. CDR3 nucleotides: TGTGCCAGCAGTTATCTAAAATCGGGTACTGAAGCTTTCTTT. Translating gives CASSYLKSGTEAFF.

This clone was seen a single time. This rearrangement joins TRBV30 to TRBJ1-5, with D possibly matching TRBD1 (5 bases). CDR1 and CDR2 (germline): GTSNPN, SVGIG (reference sequence). The CDR3 has 12 amino acids. Trimming removed 0 bases at V and 8 bases at J, with 8 bases between. The CDR3 sequence: CAWSVRGEPQHF. DNA for the CDR3: TGTGCCTGGAGTGTAAGGGGTGAGCCCCAGCATTTT.

The sample holds one count of this clone. J is TRBJ2-7 and V is TRBV3-1 (or the pseudogene TRBV3-2); D is perhaps TRBD1 or TRBD2 (6 bases each). Deletions cut 4 bases from V and 0 bases from J, with 13 bases between. CDR1 and CDR2 (germline): LGHDT, YNNKEL (reference sequence). CDR3 size: 15 residues. The CDR3 DNA is TGTGCCAGCAGCCCCCTCCGGGGGCCCTCCTACGAGCAGTACTTC. It specifies CASSPLRGPSYEQYF.

The chain carries TRBV2 and TRBJ1-1; D unclear. Germline V gene sequence: CDR1 SNHLY, CDR2 FYNNEI. This CDR3 contains 14 residues. V lost 5 bases, J lost 2 bases, and 12 bases lay in between. As DNA, the CDR3 is TGTGCCAGCAGTCCACTGGTTTTCAACACTGAAGCTTTCTTT. As protein: CASSPLVFNTEAFF.

The chain employs TRBV6-1 and TRBJ1-1, with a weak D call TRBD1 (6 bases). There are 15 residues in the CDR3. CDR1 and CDR2 from the germline V gene are MNHNS and SASEGT. With 1 base removed from V and 3 bases from J, the gap between germline ends came to 12 bases. CDR3 bases: TGTGCCAGCAGTGAAGTATGGGGGGCCGACACTGAAGCTTTCTTT. This codes for CASSEVWGADTEAFF.

The V gene is TRBV6-5, the J gene TRBJ1-5; TRBD1 matches at 7 bases. The CDR3 totals 14 residues. CDR1 MNHEY and CDR2 SVGAGI come from the germline V gene. After removal of 6 bases from V and 6 bases from J, the junction contained 8 bases not matched to a gene. The CDR3 sequence is CASSRQGDFQPQHF. The DNA of the CDR3 is TGTGCCAGCAGCCGACAGGGTGATTTTCAGCCCCAGCATTTT.

The chain carries TRBV14 and TRBJ2-4; TRBD1 aligns across 7 bases. Germline assignment: CDR1 SGHDN and CDR2 FVKESK. The CDR3 loop spans 16 amino acids. J lost 3 bases, V lost 5 bases, and 10 bases had no gene match. This CDR3 reads CASSTRQGVDKNIQYF. CDR3 nucleotides: TGTGCCAGCAGCACCCGACAGGGTGTTGACAAAAACATTCAGTACTTC.